The 26 T cell receptor beta chains presented below share a single source sample, sequenced in a study of neoadjuvant anti-PD-1 for oral cavity cancer. The time point denotes: after neoadjuvant nivolumab, at surgical resection. Measured with immunoSEQ multiplex PCR; TCRdb has only the in-frame clones, and not every one. The table includes around 13,000 clones, around 72% detected once. Sample: PBMCs, taken after nivolumab (anti-PD-1) treatment. These receptors were taken from a person between 35 and 79 years old with oral cavity squamous cell carcinoma.

This chain joins TRBV10-1 and TRBJ1-1; 7 bases line up with TRBD1. Germline V CDR1 and CDR2: WNHNN, SYGVQD (reference sequence). V trimming: 7 bases; J trimming: 4 bases; junction bases outside the gene matches: 6. The CDR3 has 13 residues. The DNA for the CDR3 is TGCGCCAGCATGAGGGGGCCGGGCACTGAAGCTTTCTTT. This sequence encodes CASMRGPGTEAFF.

The rearrangement uses TRBV5-1 and TRBJ2-7; TRBD2 might be the D (6 bases). The CDR3 contains 15 residues. Per germline, CDR1 SGHRS and CDR2 YFSETQ. Between the trimmed V and J ends, which lost 4 bases and 5 bases, there was a span of 19 bases. The CDR3 sequence is CASSPGAGGGNEQYF. In nucleotides, the CDR3 is TGCGCCAGCAGCCCTGGGGCGGGCGGAGGGAACGAGCAGTACTTC.

The chain joins TRBV9 to TRBJ2-7, with 9 bases matching TRBD2. This CDR3 contains 13 residues. J gave up 6 bases and V 7 bases, and 8 bases lay outside the gene matches. Germline V gene lookup returns CDR1 SGDLS and CDR2 YYNGEE. The CDR3 DNA follows: TGTGCCAGCGGGGCGGGAGGGCCTCGCGAGCAGTACTTC. It encodes CASGAGGPREQYF. The full variable domain, completed using reference TRBV9 and TRBJ2-7, is DSGVTQTPKHLITATGQRVTLRCSPRSGDLSVYWYQQSLDQGLQFLIQYYNGEERAKGNILERFSAQQFPDLHSELNLSSLELGDSALYFCASGAGGPREQYFGPGTRLTVT.

V and J are TRBV28 and TRBJ2-6, with D perhaps TRBD1 or TRBD2 (5 bases each). The CDR3 covers 16 residues. In germline, CDR1 is MDHEN, CDR2 SYDVKM. Trimming took 1 base from V and 4 from J, leaving 11 bases between them. CDR3 in amino acids: CASSLFGAQGANVLTF. CDR3 bases: TGTGCCAGCAGTTTATTCGGGGCACAAGGGGCCAACGTCCTGACTTTC. The whole variable domain, remainder taken from reference TRBV28 and TRBJ2-6, is DVKVTQSSRYLVKRTGEKVFLECVQDMDHENMFWYRQDPGLGLRLIYFSYDVKMKEKGDIPEGYSVSREKKERFSLILESASTNQTSMYLCASSLFGAQGANVLTFGAGSRLTVL.

The gene calls are TRBV15 and TRBJ2-1; 8 positions match TRBD2. This CDR3 spans 16 amino acids. V gave up 1 base and J gave up 1 base; unmatched junction bases: 3. From germline, CDR1 is LNHNV and CDR2 YYDKDF (reference sequence). The CDR3 reads CATSRGLASSYNEQFF. The DNA of the CDR3 is TGTGCCACCAGCAGAGGACTAGCGTCATCCTACAATGAGCAGTTCTTC.

In this sample, this clone turned up once. This chain joins TRBV7-6 and TRBJ2-7; the D gene is possibly TRBD1 (6 bases). Germline assignment: CDR1 SGHVS and CDR2 FNYEAQ. Trimming removed 1 base from V and 5 bases from J, with 15 bases in between. The CDR3 extends over 15 amino acids. CDR3 amino acids: CASSLEWTANNEQYF. The CDR3 DNA is TGTGCCAGCAGCTTAGAGTGGACAGCCAACAACGAGCAGTACTTC.

This rearrangement joins TRBV11-3 to TRBJ2-7; 7 nucleotides align to TRBD1. Germline CDR1 and CDR2: SGHNT and YENEEA. CDR3 length equals 15 residues. The junction had 8 bases not matched to a gene; V was cut back by 5 bases and J by 1 base. The CDR3 DNA follows: TGTGCCAGCAGCACTCAAGGGGGCGGTTCCTACGAGCAGTACTTC. Translating it yields CASSTQGGGSYEQYF.

This clone occurred once. The chain is built from TRBV9 and TRBJ2-2; possible D gene TRBD1, 5 bases. Germline V lookup: CDR1 SGDLS, CDR2 YYNGEE. This CDR3 contains 15 residues. The germline V and J ends were trimmed by 3 bases and 1 base, with 10 bases remaining between them. This chain's CDR3 is CASSGHQGNTGELFF. CDR3 DNA: TGTGCCAGCAGCGGACATCAGGGGAACACCGGGGAGCTGTTTTTT. The full variable domain, completed using reference TRBV9 and TRBJ2-2, is DSGVTQTPKHLITATGQRVTLRCSPRSGDLSVYWYQQSLDQGLQFLIQYYNGEERAKGNILERFSAQQFPDLHSELNLSSLELGDSALYFCASSGHQGNTGELFFGEGSRLTVL.

The chain couples TRBV28 to TRBJ1-2; D gene uncertain. Trimming removed 6 bases from V and 5 bases from J, with 19 bases in between. CDR1 is MDHEN and CDR2 is SYDVKM in the germline V gene. This CDR3 contains 15 residues. CDR3 amino acids: CASSPLTRVAYGYTF. The DNA of the CDR3 is TGTGCCAGCAGCCCGCTCACAAGGGTAGCATATGGCTACACCTTC.

The CDR3 DNA follows: TGTGCCAGCAGCTTAGAGGCAGGGTTATCCTACGAGCAGTACTTC. This translates into CASSLEAGLSYEQYF. The J gene is TRBJ2-7, the V gene TRBV7-6, with D maybe TRBD1 (5 bases). Deletions cut 1 base from V and 1 base from J, with 11 bases between. Germline loops: CDR1 SGHVS, CDR2 FNYEAQ. CDR3 length: 15 residues.

The V call is TRBV19, the J call TRBJ1-2; D may be TRBD1 (5 bases). Trimming stripped 7 bases from V and 4 bases from J, with 16 bases between. This CDR3 spans 14 amino acids. Germline-derived CDR1 and CDR2 are LNHDA and SQIVND (reference sequence). The CDR3, as DNA: TGTGCCAGTACCGAACAGGTGTTAAGCTATGGCTACACCTTC. Translated, it gives CASTEQVLSYGYTF.

The gene calls are TRBV5-1 and TRBJ2-7; the D gene is possibly TRBD2 (6 bases). Trimming removed 5 bases at V and 3 bases at J, with 24 bases between. This CDR3 spans 17 amino acids. Germline assignment: CDR1 SGHRS and CDR2 YFSETQ. The CDR3 loop is CASRLGLNRELDYEQYF. The CDR3 coding sequence is TGCGCCAGCAGACTGGGGCTTAACCGGGAGCTCGACTACGAGCAGTACTTC.

This chain links TRBV5-1 with TRBJ2-3; 14 bases match TRBD2. V shed 7 bases, J shed 6 bases, and the junction held 13 bases outside the gene matches. This CDR3 spans 17 amino acids. Germline V lookup: CDR1 SGHRS, CDR2 YFSETQ. The CDR3 DNA follows: TGCGCCAGCGGAGTTGAGGGACTAGCGGGAGTTGGCGATACGCAGTATTTT. Its translation is CASGVEGLAGVGDTQYF.

The sample holds a few counts of this clone. The chain combines TRBV28 with TRBJ2-7; a possible D gene is TRBD2 (6 bases). Trimming left V 6 bases short and J 4 bases short, with 19 bases between. The CDR3 sequence is 15 residues long. Germline CDR1 is MDHEN and CDR2 is SYDVKM. In DNA, the CDR3 is TGTGCCAGCAGCCCAACCTCGGGGGATCGGTACGAGCAGTACTTC. This translates into CASSPTSGDRYEQYF.

This clone appeared a few times. The rearrangement links TRBV6-6 to TRBJ1-5, with no clear D. This CDR3 spans 13 amino acids. Germline V CDR1 and CDR2: MNHNY, SVGAGI (reference sequence). The V end lost 4 bases, the J end lost 3 bases, and 7 bases lay between the germline ends. The chain's CDR3 is CASSWQDNQPQHF. For the CDR3, the DNA is TGTGCCAGCAGTTGGCAAGACAATCAGCCCCAGCATTTT.

J is TRBJ1-1 and V is TRBV30; 7 bases are shared with TRBD1. Germline V CDR1 and CDR2: GTSNPN, SVGIG (reference sequence). The CDR3 has 13 amino acids. J lost 5 bases, V lost 4 bases, and 7 bases had no gene match. For the CDR3, the DNA is TGTGCCTGGAATAGGGGGCTTGAAACTGAAGCTTTCTTT. This gives the protein CAWNRGLETEAFF.

The rearrangement uses TRBV4-2 and TRBJ2-1, with D perhaps being TRBD1 or TRBD2 (6 bases each). Germline V gene lookup returns CDR1 LGHNA and CDR2 YNFKEQ. V shed 4 bases and J shed 0 bases, with 16 bases lying between them. This CDR3 spans 17 amino acids. CDR3 in amino acids: CASSPRTGGSSYNEQFF. CDR3 in DNA: TGTGCCAGCAGCCCAAGGACCGGGGGCAGCTCCTACAATGAGCAGTTCTTC.

This clone showed up just a few times. V is TRBV27 and J is TRBJ2-7; 7 nucleotides align to TRBD1. Germline assignment: CDR1 MNHEY and CDR2 SMNVEV (reference sequence). This CDR3 spans 16 amino acids. Losses at the gene ends were 1 base for V and 5 bases for J; bases not matched to a gene: 11. CDR3 sequence: CASSLFQRQGTHEQYF. The CDR3 nucleotides are TGTGCCAGCAGTTTATTCCAACGACAGGGAACCCACGAGCAGTACTTC.

The chain joins TRBV15 to TRBJ1-5; TRBD1 is a possible D gene (6 bases). Germline V gives CDR1 LNHNV, CDR2 YYDKDF (reference sequence). The CDR3 spans 14 residues. Trimming took off 0 bases at V and 6 bases at J, with 9 bases between the two ends. CDR3 protein: CATSRDVDSQPQHF. In DNA form, the CDR3 reads TGTGCCACCAGCAGAGACGTGGACAGTCAGCCCCAGCATTTT.

In its sample, this clone was seen once. The rearrangement links TRBV28 to TRBJ1-4, with D uncertain. Between the trimmed V and J ends, which lost 5 bases and 8 bases, there was a span of 18 bases. CDR1 is MDHEN, CDR2 SYDVKM, per germline. The CDR3 runs to 15 residues. CDR3 loop: CASSANIPGGEKLFF. Here the CDR3 DNA reads TGTGCCAGCAGTGCCAACATCCCGGGTGGGGAAAAACTGTTTTTT. Filled out from reference TRBV28 and TRBJ1-4, the complete variable domain reads DVKVTQSSRYLVKRTGEKVFLECVQDMDHENMFWYRQDPGLGLRLIYFSYDVKMKEKGDIPEGYSVSREKKERFSLILESASTNQTSMYLCASSANIPGGEKLFFGSGTQLSVL.

This sequence joins TRBV29-1 and TRBJ2-1, with 7 bases fitting TRBD2. With V trimmed by 1 base and J by 3 bases, 6 bases remained unmatched. The germline V gene encodes CDR1 SQVTM and CDR2 ANQGSEA. This CDR3 region has 15 residues. The CDR3 bases are TGCAGCGTTGAAGTGGCGGGAGATGGCTACAATGAGCAGTTCTTC. This translates into CSVEVAGDGYNEQFF.

The chain uses TRBV5-1 and TRBJ1-5; a possible D gene is TRBD1 (6 bases). V lost 0 bases and J lost 4, with 17 bases in between. The CDR3 consists of 17 residues. Germline values: CDR1 SGHRS, CDR2 YFSETQ. The CDR3, as DNA: TGCGCCAGCAGCTTGGGAACGGGCGCAGGGGATAATCAGCCCCAGCATTTT. Its protein product is CASSLGTGAGDNQPQHF.

The chain links TRBV19 to TRBJ2-6, with 10 bases fitting TRBD1. With 7 bases clipped from V and 4 bases from J, the junction kept 7 bases outside the gene matches. Germline V gene data show CDR1 as LNHDA and CDR2 as SQIVND (reference sequence). The CDR3 covers 16 residues. Written as DNA, the CDR3 is TGTGCCAGTACCAGACAGGGGGCGCCGGGGGCCAACGTCCTGACTTTC. Protein sequence: CASTRQGAPGANVLTF.

This clone was observed a handful of times. V gene TRBV5-5 combines with J gene TRBJ1-4; 7 nucleotides match TRBD1. The CDR3 consists of 15 residues. Per germline, CDR1 SGHKS and CDR2 YYEKEE (reference sequence). Losses at the gene ends were 4 bases for V and 4 bases for J; bases not matched to a gene: 7. CDR3 DNA: TGTGCCAGCAGCACTTCTAGGGGGCTTAATGAAAAACTGTTTTTT. It is translated as CASSTSRGLNEKLFF.

J is TRBJ2-1 and V is TRBV7-3; no clear D gene. CDR1 is SGHTA, CDR2 FQGTGA, per germline. V was shortened by 1 base and J by 9 bases, with 19 bases between the two germline ends. This CDR3 is built from 16 residues. The CDR3: CASSLNLSLPRCEQFF. The CDR3 bases are TGTGCCAGCAGCTTAAACCTAAGTTTGCCGCGATGTGAGCAGTTCTTC.

The V call is TRBV6-1, the J call TRBJ2-7, with 10 positions matching TRBD1. The CDR3 totals 14 residues. CDR1 is MNHNS, CDR2 SASEGT, per germline. Losses at the gene ends were 5 bases for V and 6 bases for J; bases not matched to a gene: 7. CDR3 residues: CASSWTGGSPEQYF. CDR3 in DNA: TGTGCCAGCAGTTGGACAGGGGGATCCCCCGAGCAGTACTTC.